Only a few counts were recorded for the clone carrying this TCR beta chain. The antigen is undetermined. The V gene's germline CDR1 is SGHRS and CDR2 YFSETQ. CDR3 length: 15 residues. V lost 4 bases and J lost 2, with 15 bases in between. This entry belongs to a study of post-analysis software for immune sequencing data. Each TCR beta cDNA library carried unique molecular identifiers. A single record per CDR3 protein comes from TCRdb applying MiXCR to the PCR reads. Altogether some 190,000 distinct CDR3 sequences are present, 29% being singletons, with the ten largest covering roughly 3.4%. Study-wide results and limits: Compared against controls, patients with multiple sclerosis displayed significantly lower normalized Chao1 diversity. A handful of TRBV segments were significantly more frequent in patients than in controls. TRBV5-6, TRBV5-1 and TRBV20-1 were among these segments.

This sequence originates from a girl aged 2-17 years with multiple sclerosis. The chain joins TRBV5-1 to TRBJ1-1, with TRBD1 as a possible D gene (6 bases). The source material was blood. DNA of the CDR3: TGCGCCAGCAGCCTAGGGGGGCAGGCTAACACTGAAGCTTTCTTT. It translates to CASSLGGQANTEAFF.